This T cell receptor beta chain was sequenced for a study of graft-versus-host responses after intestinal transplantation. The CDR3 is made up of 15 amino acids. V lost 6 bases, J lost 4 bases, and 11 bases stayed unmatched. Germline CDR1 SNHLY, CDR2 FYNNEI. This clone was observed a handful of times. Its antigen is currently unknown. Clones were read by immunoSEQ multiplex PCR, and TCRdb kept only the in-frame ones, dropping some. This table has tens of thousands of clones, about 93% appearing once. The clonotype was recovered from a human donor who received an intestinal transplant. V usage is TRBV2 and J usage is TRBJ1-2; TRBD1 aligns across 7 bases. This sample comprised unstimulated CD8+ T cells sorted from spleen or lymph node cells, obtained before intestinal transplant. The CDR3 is CASRAQTGPIYGYTF. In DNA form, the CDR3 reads TGTGCCAGCAGGGCCCAGACAGGGCCGATCTATGGCTACACCTTC.